This TCR beta chain was found in a study of blood T cell dynamics during melanoma immunotherapy. Across the study: Metastatic melanoma patients received first-line pembrolizumab or nivolumab plus ipilimumab.

Notes on the study in general: Clones driving repertoire changes may be melanoma-specific or general immune activation.

Only in-frame clones appear in the TCRdb table, and some are missing; sequencing was by immunoSEQ multiplex PCR. The sample lists approximately 4,000 clones; roughly 97% were seen once. This clone appeared a single time. Its antigen is as yet unknown. The CDR3 loop spans 14 amino acids. The V end was cut by 3 bases, the J end by 0 bases, with 9 bases between. CDR1 and CDR2 from the germline V gene are SGHAT and FQNNGV. Time point denoted: pre-treatment baseline. No patient had earlier systemic cancer treatment, concurrent immunosuppressants, or another active cancer. The input for sequencing was effector memory CD8+ T cells from blood, taken from a patient treated with checkpoint blockade. The chain joins TRBV11-2 to TRBJ2-7; D unclear. This receptor was identified in a human donor with melanoma. CDR3 loop: CASSFPGDSYEQYF. In DNA, the CDR3 is TGTGCCAGCAGCTTCCCGGGTGACTCCTACGAGCAGTACTTC.